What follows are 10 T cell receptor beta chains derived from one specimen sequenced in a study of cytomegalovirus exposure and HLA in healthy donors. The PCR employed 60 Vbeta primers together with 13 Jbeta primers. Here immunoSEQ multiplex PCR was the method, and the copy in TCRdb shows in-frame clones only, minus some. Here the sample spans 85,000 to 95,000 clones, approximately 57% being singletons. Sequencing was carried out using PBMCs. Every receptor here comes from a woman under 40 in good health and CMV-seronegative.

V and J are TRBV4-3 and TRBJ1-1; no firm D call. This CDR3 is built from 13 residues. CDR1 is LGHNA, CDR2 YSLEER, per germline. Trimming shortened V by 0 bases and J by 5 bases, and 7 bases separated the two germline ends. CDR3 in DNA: TGCGCCAGCAGCCAAGAACGGTGGACTGAAGCTTTCTTT. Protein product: CASSQERWTEAFF.

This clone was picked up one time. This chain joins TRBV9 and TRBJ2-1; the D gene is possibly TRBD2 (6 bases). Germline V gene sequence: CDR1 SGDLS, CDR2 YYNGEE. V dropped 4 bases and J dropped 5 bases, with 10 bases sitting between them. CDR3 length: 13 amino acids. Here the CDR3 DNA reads TGTGCCAGCAGCAAGGGACTTAACAATGAGCAGTTCTTC. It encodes CASSKGLNNEQFF.

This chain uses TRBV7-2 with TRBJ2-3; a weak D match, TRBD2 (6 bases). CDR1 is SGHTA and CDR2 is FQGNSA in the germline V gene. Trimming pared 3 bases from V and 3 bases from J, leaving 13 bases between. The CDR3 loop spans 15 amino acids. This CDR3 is CASSFQPTSTDTQYF. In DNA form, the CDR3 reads TGTGCCAGCAGCTTTCAGCCGACTAGTACAGATACGCAGTATTTT. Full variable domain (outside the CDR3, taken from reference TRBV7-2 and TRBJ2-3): GAGVSQSPSNKVTEKGKDVELRCDPISGHTALYWYRQSLGQGLEFLIYFQGNSAPDKSGLPSDRFSAERTGGSVSTLTIQRTQQEDSAVYLCASSFQPTSTDTQYFGPGTRLTVL.

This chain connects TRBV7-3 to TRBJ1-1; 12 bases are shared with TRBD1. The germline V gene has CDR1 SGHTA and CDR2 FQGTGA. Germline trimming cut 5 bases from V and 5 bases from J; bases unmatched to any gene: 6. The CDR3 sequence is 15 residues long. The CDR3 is CASSRRDRGRTEAFF. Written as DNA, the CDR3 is TGTGCCAGCAGCCGGAGGGACAGGGGGCGGACTGAAGCTTTCTTT.

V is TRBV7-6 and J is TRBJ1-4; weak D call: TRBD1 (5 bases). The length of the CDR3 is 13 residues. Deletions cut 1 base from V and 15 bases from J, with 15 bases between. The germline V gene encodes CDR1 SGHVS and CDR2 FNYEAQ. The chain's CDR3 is CASSLEVGHTLFF. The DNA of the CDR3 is TGTGCCAGCAGCTTAGAGGTCGGACATACCTTGTTTTTT.

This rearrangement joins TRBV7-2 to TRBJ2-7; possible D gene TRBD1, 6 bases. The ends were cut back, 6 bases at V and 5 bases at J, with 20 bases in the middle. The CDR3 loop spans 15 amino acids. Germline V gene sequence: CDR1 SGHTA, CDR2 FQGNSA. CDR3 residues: CASSYPGAKGNEQYF. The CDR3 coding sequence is TGTGCCAGCAGTTATCCAGGGGCGAAGGGTAACGAGCAGTACTTC.

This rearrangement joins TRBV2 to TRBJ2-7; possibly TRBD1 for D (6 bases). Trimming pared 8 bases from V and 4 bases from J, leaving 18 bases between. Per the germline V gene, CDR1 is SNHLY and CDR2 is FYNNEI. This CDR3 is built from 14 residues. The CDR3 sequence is CASHEQGLDYEQYF. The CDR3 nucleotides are TGTGCCAGCCACGAACAGGGTCTGGATTACGAGCAGTACTTC.

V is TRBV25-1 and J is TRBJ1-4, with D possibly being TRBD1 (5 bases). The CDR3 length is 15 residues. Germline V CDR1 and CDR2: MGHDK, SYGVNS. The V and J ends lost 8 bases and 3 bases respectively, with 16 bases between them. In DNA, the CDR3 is TGTGCCAGCGGGGCACTGGGGTGGGCTAATGAAAAACTGTTTTTT. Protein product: CASGALGWANEKLFF.

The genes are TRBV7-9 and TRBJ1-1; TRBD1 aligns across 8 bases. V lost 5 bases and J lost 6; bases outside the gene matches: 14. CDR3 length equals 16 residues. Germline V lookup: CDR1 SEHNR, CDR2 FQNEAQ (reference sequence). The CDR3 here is CASSREGQVRVAEAFF. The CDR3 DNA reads TGTGCCAGCAGCAGGGAGGGACAGGTTAGGGTCGCTGAAGCTTTCTTT.

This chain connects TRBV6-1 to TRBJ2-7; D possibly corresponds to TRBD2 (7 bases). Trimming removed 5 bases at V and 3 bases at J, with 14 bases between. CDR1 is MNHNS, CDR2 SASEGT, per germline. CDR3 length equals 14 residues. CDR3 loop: CASSPRGGGYEQYF. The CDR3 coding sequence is TGTGCCAGCAGTCCCCGGGGAGGGGGCTACGAGCAGTACTTC.